One sample yielded the 11 T cell receptor beta chains listed below, sequenced in a study of cytomegalovirus exposure and HLA in healthy donors. It was with 60 Vbeta and 13 Jbeta primers that the PCR ran. Method: immunoSEQ multiplex PCR; TCRdb's copy keeps in-frame clones and lacks some. In the table there are about 130,000 clones, 84% of which are singletons. Material: PBMCs. All receptors derive from a man over 45 in good health and CMV-seronegative.

The V gene is TRBV2, the J gene TRBJ2-4, with D possibly matching TRBD1 (5 bases). CDR3 length: 15 residues. Trimming removed 4 bases from V and 0 bases from J, with 10 bases in between. Germline CDR1 is SNHLY and CDR2 is FYNNEI. CDR3: CASSAGQLAKNIQYF. CDR3 sequence (DNA): TGTGCCAGCAGTGCTGGACAATTAGCCAAAAACATTCAGTACTTC.

The table lists this clone with a count of one. The chain uses TRBV4-3 and TRBJ2-3; possibly TRBD2 for D (5 bases). Germline CDR1 and CDR2: LGHNA and YSLEER. CDR3 length: 15 residues. V shed 4 bases and J shed 7 bases, with 18 bases lying between them. CDR3 region: CASSPGLADLNTQYF. CDR3 DNA sequence: TGCGCCAGCAGCCCCGGACTGGCCGACCTGAATACGCAGTATTTT.

Here the CDR3 DNA reads TGTGCCACCAGCAGGACAGGGCCGAACTATGGCTACACCTTC. As protein: CATSRTGPNYGYTF. The chain couples TRBV15 to TRBJ1-2; 7 bases map to TRBD1. The CDR3 spans 14 residues. V dropped 3 bases and J dropped 2; count of bases not matched to a gene: 3. From germline, CDR1 is LNHNV and CDR2 YYDKDF (reference sequence). The variable domain in full, with the rest retrieved from reference TRBV15 and TRBJ1-2, is DAMVIQNPRYQVTQFGKPVTLSCSQTLNHNVMYWYQQKSSQAPKLLFHYYDKDFNNEADTPDNFQSRRPNTSFCFLDIRSPGLGDTAMYLCATSRTGPNYGYTFGSGTRLTVV.

This chain uses TRBV19 with TRBJ2-7; D perhaps matches TRBD1 (6 bases). Germline V gives CDR1 LNHDA, CDR2 SQIVND (reference sequence). This CDR3 has 13 amino acids. The V end lost 5 bases, the J end lost 2 bases, and 10 bases lay between the germline ends. CDR3 amino acids: CASSATGTYEQYF. DNA of the CDR3: TGTGCCAGTAGTGCGACAGGAACCTACGAGCAGTACTTC. The variable domain in full, with the rest retrieved from reference TRBV19 and TRBJ2-7, is DGGITQSPKYLFRKEGQNVTLSCEQNLNHDAMYWYRQDPGQGLRLIYYSQIVNDFQKGDIAEGYSVSREKKESFPLTVTSAQKNPTAFYLCASSATGTYEQYFGPGTRLTVT.

The chain employs TRBV27 and TRBJ1-6; possibly TRBD1 for D (6 bases). Germline lookup yields CDR1 MNHEY and CDR2 SMNVEV (reference sequence). V gave up 8 bases and J gave up 1 base, with 15 bases separating them. The CDR3 length is 16 residues. CDR3 sequence reads: CASRRQGNSYNSPLHF. CDR3 DNA: TGTGCCAGCCGTAGGCAGGGGAATTCCTATAATTCACCCCTCCACTTT.

V is TRBV6-5 and J is TRBJ2-7; no clear D. This CDR3 has 14 residues. V was shortened by 0 bases and J by 6 bases, with 12 bases between the two germline ends. From germline, CDR1 is MNHEY and CDR2 SVGAGI. CDR3 in DNA: TGTGCCAGCAGTTACTCGAAACGGAGTCCCGAGCAGTACTTC. This gives the protein CASSYSKRSPEQYF.

This clone was picked up a small number of times. The chain employs TRBV4-1 and TRBJ1-6; the match to TRBD1 covers 9 bases. The CDR3 runs 16 residues. Trimming cost V 3 bases and J 6 bases; bases outside gene matches: 6. Looked up from germline, CDR1 is MGHRA and CDR2 is YSYEKL. The CDR3: CASSQGTGNRNSPLHF. CDR3 in DNA: TGCGCCAGCAGCCAGGGGACAGGGAATCGTAATTCACCCCTCCACTTT.

The chain carries TRBV30 and TRBJ2-1; D perhaps matches TRBD2 (5 bases). Deletions cut 5 bases from V and 9 bases from J, with 20 bases between. Looked up from germline, CDR1 is GTSNPN and CDR2 is SVGIG (reference sequence). The CDR3 length is 14 residues. Here the CDR3 DNA reads TGTGCCTGGGATGGACTCCGCCTAATGACTGAGCAGTTCTTC. This sequence encodes CAWDGLRLMTEQFF. Full variable domain (missing parts from reference TRBV30 and TRBJ2-1): SQTIHQWPATLVQPVGSPLSLECTVEGTSNPNLYWYRQAAGRGLQLLFYSVGIGQISSEVPQNLSASRPQDRQFILSSKKLLLSDSGFYLCAWDGLRLMTEQFFGPGTRLTVL.

The rearrangement uses TRBV10-3 and TRBJ2-5; D is perhaps TRBD2 (6 bases). Trimming removed 6 bases at V and 5 bases at J, with 10 bases between. This CDR3 has 12 residues. CDR1 and CDR2 from the germline V gene are ENHRY and SYGVKD. CDR3 coding DNA: TGTGCCATCAGCGGGAGAGGGGAGACCCAGTACTTC. Translated, it gives CAISGRGETQYF.

This chain joins TRBV6-1 and TRBJ2-7; D perhaps matches TRBD2 (5 bases). CDR1 and CDR2 from the germline V gene are MNHNS and SASEGT. The CDR3 spans 13 residues. V lost 3 bases to trimming and J lost 3 bases, with 9 bases between them. As DNA, the CDR3 is TGTGCCAGCAGTGATCCGGGGTACTACGAGCAGTACTTC. Translated: CASSDPGYYEQYF.

This clone has just one count. This chain uses TRBV2 with TRBJ1-6; D not resolved. Trimming removed 2 bases at V and 9 bases at J, with 11 bases between. The CDR3 sequence is 14 residues long. CDR1 SNHLY and CDR2 FYNNEI come from the germline V gene. CDR3 nucleotide sequence: TGTGCCAGCAGTGAAATCCGGGGAGGTTCACCCCTCCACTTT. It encodes CASSEIRGGSPLHF. Full variable domain (rest looked up from reference TRBV2 and TRBJ1-6): EPEVTQTPSHQVTQMGQEVILRCVPISNHLYFYWYRQILGQKVEFLVSFYNNEISEKSEIFDDQFSVERPDGSNFTLKIRSTKLEDSAMYFCASSEIRGGSPLHFGNGTRLTVT.